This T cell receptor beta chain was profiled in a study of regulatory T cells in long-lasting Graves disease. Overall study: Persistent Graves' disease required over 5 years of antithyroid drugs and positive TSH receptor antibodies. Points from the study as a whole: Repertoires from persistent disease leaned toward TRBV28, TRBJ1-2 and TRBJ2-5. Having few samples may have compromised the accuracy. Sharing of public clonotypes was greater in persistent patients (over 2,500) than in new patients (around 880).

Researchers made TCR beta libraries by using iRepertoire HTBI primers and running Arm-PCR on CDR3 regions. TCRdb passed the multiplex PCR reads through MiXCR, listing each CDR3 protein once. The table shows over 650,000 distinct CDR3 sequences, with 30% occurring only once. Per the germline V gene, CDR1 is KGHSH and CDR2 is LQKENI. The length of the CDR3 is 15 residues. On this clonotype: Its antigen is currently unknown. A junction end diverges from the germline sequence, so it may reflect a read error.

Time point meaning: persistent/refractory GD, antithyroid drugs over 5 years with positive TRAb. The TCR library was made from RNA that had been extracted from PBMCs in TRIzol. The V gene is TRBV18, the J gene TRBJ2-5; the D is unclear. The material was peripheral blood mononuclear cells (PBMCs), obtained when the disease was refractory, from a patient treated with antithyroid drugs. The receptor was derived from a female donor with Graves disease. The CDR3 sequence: CTSSPLADLQETQYF. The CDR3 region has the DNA TGTACCAGCTCACCTTTAGCAGATCTACAAGAGACCCAGTACTTC.